The T cell receptor (beta chain) described here comes from a study of T cell responses to AZD1222 COVID-19 vaccine. V lost 0 bases to trimming and J lost 7 bases, with 14 bases between them. The CDR3 runs to 15 residues. Germline CDR1 is SGHRS and CDR2 is YFSETQ. The protocol was immunoSEQ multiplex PCR, while the TCRdb copy is restricted to in-frame clones and leaves out a portion. Of fewer than 110,000 clones listed, 75% to 95% were seen once; the top ten hold roughly 6%. It was second doses at about 4 or about 12 weeks that were pooled. The sequence was collected from an adult who received the AZD1222 COVID-19 vaccine. V and J are TRBV5-1 and TRBJ2-1, with D maybe TRBD2 (6 bases). Sequences were derived from peripheral blood, sampled 28 days after the second AZD1222 dose. The CDR3 DNA is TGCGCCAGCAGCTTGGCCGAAAGGGGAGGAAATGAGCAGTTCTTC. Translating it yields CASSLAERGGNEQFF.